These 16 T cell receptor beta chains share one sample of origin, sequenced in a study of blood T cell repertoires in COVID-19 (dated by TCRdb to the early 2020s). The library was generated by the immunoSEQ multiplex PCR assay. TCRdb carries this immuneACCESS record with in-frame sequences only. Its versions omit some clonotypes, under half of them owing to an unresolved V gene in the studies checked, with the rest unexplained. A total of under 200,000 clones appear in this sample, about four fifths of them only once. Roughly 20% of the sample is held by the ten biggest clonotypes. Sample: peripheral blood. These TCRs come from a woman aged 65 to 85 who had recovered from COVID-19.

The genes are TRBV7-3 and TRBJ2-1; TRBD1 might be the D (5 bases). This CDR3 has 16 amino acids. Trimming removed 5 bases from V and 8 bases from J, with 22 bases in between. The germline V gene has CDR1 SGHTA and CDR2 FQGTGA. The CDR3 nucleotides are TGTGCCAGCAGCCCAAGGGGTTGGGGATTTGGCGATGAGCAGTTCTTC. It yields the protein CASSPRGWGFGDEQFF.

The CDR3 DNA reads TGCGCCAGCAGCGGCGGGACAGGGCCTGGAAACACCATATATTTT. It translates to CASSGGTGPGNTIYF. The chain recombines TRBV5-1 with TRBJ1-3, with 9 nucleotides matching TRBD1. Germline V CDR1 and CDR2: SGHRS, YFSETQ. Trimming took 4 bases from V and 2 from J; bases not matched to a gene: 4. The CDR3 has 15 residues.

J is TRBJ1-2 and V is TRBV2, with D uncertain. Between the trimmed V and J ends, which lost 1 base and 6 bases, there was a span of 9 bases. Germline-derived CDR1 and CDR2 are SNHLY and FYNNEI. The CDR3 length is 13 residues. CDR3 loop: CASSEGVGDGYTF. In nucleotides, the CDR3 is TGTGCCAGCAGTGAAGGGGTTGGAGATGGCTACACCTTC.

The rearrangement joins TRBV29-1 to TRBJ1-5; TRBD1 agrees at 8 bases. CDR1 and CDR2 from the germline V gene are SQVTM and ANQGSEA. The CDR3 sequence is 14 residues long. After removal of 6 bases from V and 6 bases from J, the junction contained 10 bases not matched to a gene. DNA for the CDR3: TGCAGCGTCGCGGACAGGGCGGGTAGTCAGCCCCAGCATTTT. This codes for CSVADRAGSQPQHF.

This chain connects TRBV10-3 to TRBJ1-5; D perhaps matches TRBD1 (6 bases). Trimming cost V 7 bases and J 5 bases, with 12 bases left between them. Germline assignment: CDR1 ENHRY and CDR2 SYGVKD. This CDR3 has 13 residues. The CDR3 DNA follows: TGTGCCATCAAGGGGGATATGGATCAGCCCCAGCATTTT. This translates into CAIKGDMDQPQHF.

J is TRBJ2-3 and V is TRBV5-1, with D perhaps matching TRBD2 (6 bases). The CDR3 length is 14 residues. V was pared by 4 bases and J by 6 bases, with 15 bases between. Germline lookup yields CDR1 SGHRS and CDR2 YFSETQ. CDR3 protein: CASSKRTIGDTQYF. CDR3 in DNA: TGCGCCAGCAGCAAGAGGACTATTGGGGATACGCAGTATTTT.

The V and J genes are TRBV10-1 and TRBJ2-3; 8 nucleotides align to TRBD2. Germline loops: CDR1 WNHNN, CDR2 SYGVQD (reference sequence). This CDR3 region has 15 residues. V gave up 2 bases and J gave up 2 bases; unmatched junction bases: 3. CDR3 bases: TGCGCCAGCAGTGAGGGAGCGGGGGACACAGATACGCAGTATTTT. It specifies CASSEGAGDTDTQYF.

The genes are TRBV30 and TRBJ2-5, with 9 bases that match TRBD1. This CDR3 region has 14 residues. Germline CDR1 is GTSNPN and CDR2 is SVGIG (reference sequence). After removal of 4 bases from V and 5 bases from J, the junction contained 8 bases not matched to a gene. This chain's CDR3 is CAWTLGTGTETQYF. DNA of the CDR3: TGTGCCTGGACCCTAGGGACAGGGACCGAGACCCAGTACTTC.

V is TRBV5-6 and J is TRBJ1-2; a weak D match, TRBD1 (6 bases). This CDR3 has 12 amino acids. Germline V gene sequence: CDR1 SGHDT, CDR2 YYEEEE. The CDR3 DNA is TGTGCTTTCTCCCTCGGCAGGGGCGGCTACACCTTC. This translates into CAFSLGRGGYTF.

This rearrangement joins TRBV6-5 to TRBJ2-5, with TRBD2 matching over 15 bases. CDR3 length: 15 amino acids. The trim removed 6 bases at V and 6 bases at J, leaving 5 bases unmatched. Germline CDR1 reads MNHEY; CDR2 reads SVGAGI. This CDR3 is CASSPGLAGGKTQYF. In DNA, the CDR3 is TGTGCCAGCAGCCCGGGACTAGCGGGAGGAAAGACCCAGTACTTC.

The chain links TRBV7-9 to TRBJ2-2, with TRBD1 matching over 9 bases. Germline assignment: CDR1 SEHNR and CDR2 FQNEAQ (reference sequence). This CDR3 comprises 17 residues. V was clipped by 7 bases and J by 2 bases; unmatched bases: 11. As DNA, the CDR3 is TGTGCCAGCACCCCGCTCCAGGGACAGGGTAACACCGGGGAGCTGTTTTTT. It yields the protein CASTPLQGQGNTGELFF.

There are a few counts of this clone. The chain joins TRBV9 to TRBJ1-5, with a possible D match to TRBD1 (5 bases). The germline CDR1 and CDR2 sequences are SGDLS and YYNGEE. V dropped 3 bases and J dropped 4 bases, with 11 bases sitting between them. The CDR3 is 14 residues long. The CDR3 loop reads CASSAQGVNQPQHF. The DNA for the CDR3 is TGTGCCAGCAGCGCCCAAGGGGTTAATCAGCCCCAGCATTTT.

This chain links TRBV5-5 with TRBJ2-7; TRBD1 is a possible D gene (5 bases). Germline lookup yields CDR1 SGHKS and CDR2 YYEKEE (reference sequence). V lost 1 base to trimming and J lost 3 bases, with 11 bases between them. The CDR3 loop spans 14 amino acids. The CDR3 sequence: CASSLYRTHYEQYF. The CDR3 DNA reads TGTGCCAGCAGCTTGTATAGGACACACTACGAGCAGTACTTC.

The gene calls are TRBV3-1 (or the pseudogene TRBV3-2) and TRBJ2-2; D is unclear. Trimming shortened V by 4 bases and J by 7 bases, and 7 bases separated the two germline ends. The CDR3 spans 12 residues. Germline lookup yields CDR1 LGHDT and CDR2 YNNKEL (reference sequence). DNA for the CDR3: TGTGCCAGCAGCCCACAATTCGGGGAGCTGTTTTTT. This translates into CASSPQFGELFF.

This clone was found once. The rearrangement uses TRBV5-1 and TRBJ2-5; 7 bases fit TRBD1. The CDR3 totals 13 residues. CDR1 and CDR2 (germline): SGHRS, YFSETQ. The V gene end was trimmed by 2 bases and the J gene end by 3 bases; junction bases not matched to a gene: 1. CDR3 DNA: TGCGCCAGCAGCTTTGGGACAGAAGAGACCCAGTACTTC. Amino acids: CASSFGTEETQYF. The complete variable domain, with remaining parts taken from reference TRBV5-1 and TRBJ2-5, reads KAGVTQTPRYLIKTRGQQVTLSCSPISGHRSVSWYQQTPGQGLQFLFEYFSETQRNKGNFPGRFSGRQFSNSRSEMNVSTLELGDSALYLCASSFGTEETQYFGPGTRLLVL.

The rearrangement links TRBV2 to TRBJ2-7, with TRBD1 identical over 9 bases. J lost 6 bases, V lost 7 bases, and 4 bases had no gene match. The CDR3 runs 12 residues. Germline V gene sequence: CDR1 SNHLY, CDR2 FYNNEI. The CDR3 region has the DNA TGTGCCAGCACCCCGGACAGGGGCGAGCAGTACTTC. Translated: CASTPDRGEQYF.